A single sample is the source of the 26 T cell receptor beta chains below, sequenced in a study of blood T cell repertoires in COVID-19. The table came from immunoSEQ multiplex PCR; TCRdb's copy has only in-frame clones and leaves some out. The sample carries 100,000 or so clones, more than 80% recorded once. Sequencing input: peripheral blood. Receptor source: a human donor in a cohort sampled during active COVID-19.

The J gene is TRBJ2-5, the V gene TRBV6-5, with D possibly matching TRBD2 (6 bases). Per germline, CDR1 MNHEY and CDR2 SVGAGI. This CDR3 has 15 residues. V dropped 7 bases and J dropped 0 bases, with 15 bases sitting between them. CDR3 sequence (DNA): TGTGCCAGCAAAGGGTTGCGGGGTCACCAAGAGACCCAGTACTTC. Translated, it gives CASKGLRGHQETQYF.

The rearrangement uses TRBV18 and TRBJ1-5, with D maybe TRBD1 (5 bases). V dropped 2 bases and J dropped 0 bases, with 8 bases sitting between them. The CDR3 contains 15 residues. Germline V gene sequence: CDR1 KGHSH, CDR2 LQKENI. DNA of the CDR3: TGTGCCAGCTCACCAAACGGGGGTAGCAATCAGCCCCAGCATTTT. This sequence encodes CASSPNGGSNQPQHF.

Written as DNA, the CDR3 is TGTGCCACCAGCAGAGACCCGGGACAGGGGGGAGAGACCCAGTACTTC. Its protein product is CATSRDPGQGGETQYF. The rearrangement links TRBV15 to TRBJ2-5, with 11 bases matching TRBD1. V dropped 0 bases and J dropped 4; count of bases not matched to a gene: 4. Germline CDR1 is LNHNV and CDR2 is YYDKDF (reference sequence). This CDR3 region has 16 residues.

The chain combines TRBV2 with TRBJ2-1; 8 bases are shared with TRBD1. J gave up 7 bases and V 6 bases, and 8 bases lay outside the gene matches. Looked up from germline, CDR1 is SNHLY and CDR2 is FYNNEI. The CDR3 has 14 amino acids. The CDR3 here is CASSWQGAINEQFF. CDR3 nucleotide sequence: TGTGCCAGCAGCTGGCAGGGGGCTATTAATGAGCAGTTCTTC.

The chain employs TRBV6-5 and TRBJ1-5; D might be TRBD1 (5 bases). Germline V gives CDR1 MNHEY, CDR2 SVGAGI. V was cut by 4 bases and J by 1 base, with 11 bases left in between. The CDR3 extends over 15 amino acids. The CDR3 spells CASSSRGNSNQPQHF. CDR3 sequence (DNA): TGTGCCAGCAGTTCGCGGGGCAACAGCAATCAGCCCCAGCATTTT.

This clone was observed a few times. V usage is TRBV2 and J usage is TRBJ2-2, with 7 bases that match TRBD1. In germline, CDR1 is SNHLY, CDR2 FYNNEI. Trimming removed 5 bases from V and 0 bases from J; junction bases left unmatched: 3. The CDR3 is made up of 15 amino acids. The CDR3 nucleotides read TGTGCCAGCAGTCGACAGGGTACGAACACCGGGGAGCTGTTTTTT. Translating gives CASSRQGTNTGELFF. Full variable domain (remainder filled in from reference TRBV2 and TRBJ2-2): EPEVTQTPSHQVTQMGQEVILRCVPISNHLYFYWYRQILGQKVEFLVSFYNNEISEKSEIFDDQFSVERPDGSNFTLKIRSTKLEDSAMYFCASSRQGTNTGELFFGEGSRLTVL.

The chain joins TRBV5-1 to TRBJ1-1, with 7 bases that match TRBD1. The CDR3 consists of 14 residues. Looked up from germline, CDR1 is SGHRS and CDR2 is YFSETQ. With 0 bases clipped from V and 4 bases from J, the junction kept 3 bases outside the gene matches. The CDR3: CASSLEAGGTEAFF. CDR3 bases: TGCGCCAGCAGCTTGGAGGCAGGGGGCACTGAAGCTTTCTTT.

For the CDR3, the DNA is TGTGCCAGCAGCTCGGGGACAGTGAACACTGAAGCTTTCTTT. It specifies CASSSGTVNTEAFF. The V and J genes are TRBV11-3 and TRBJ1-1; 7 nucleotides agree with TRBD1. This CDR3 region has 14 residues. V was clipped by 4 bases and J by 0 bases; unmatched bases: 2. Germline V gene data show CDR1 as SGHNT and CDR2 as YENEEA.

The rearrangement links TRBV2 to TRBJ2-1; perhaps TRBD2 as D (6 bases). The CDR3 loop spans 13 amino acids. The ends were cut back, 8 bases at V and 0 bases at J, with 8 bases in the middle. CDR1 and CDR2 from the germline V gene are SNHLY and FYNNEI. DNA of the CDR3: TGTGCCAGCGTAGCGGACTCCTACAATGAGCAGTTCTTC. The encoded protein is CASVADSYNEQFF. Using reference TRBV2 and TRBJ2-1 for the parts outside the CDR3, the full variable domain is EPEVTQTPSHQVTQMGQEVILRCVPISNHLYFYWYRQILGQKVEFLVSFYNNEISEKSEIFDDQFSVERPDGSNFTLKIRSTKLEDSAMYFCASVADSYNEQFFGPGTRLTVL.

CDR3 nucleotide sequence: TGTGCCAGCAGTTCAGGACAGGCCCCCAGGATGCAGTTCTTC. Protein: CASSSGQAPRMQFF. The chain links TRBV27 to TRBJ2-1; 7 bases align to TRBD1. The CDR3 spans 14 residues. CDR1 MNHEY and CDR2 SMNVEV come from the germline V gene (reference sequence). Trimming at V came to 4 bases and at J to 12 bases, leaving 12 bases not matched to a gene.

This clone appeared once. This chain connects TRBV5-5 to TRBJ2-7; possibly TRBD2 for D (5 bases). The CDR3 sequence is 13 residues long. CDR1 is SGHKS, CDR2 YYEKEE, per germline (reference sequence). Trimming left V 5 bases short and J 7 bases short, with 16 bases between. CDR3: CASRPGMLGEQYF. CDR3 coding DNA: TGTGCCAGCAGGCCCGGGATGCTGGGGGAGCAGTACTTC. Variable domain in full (rest from reference TRBV5-5 and TRBJ2-7): DAGVTQSPTHLIKTRGQQVTLRCSPISGHKSVSWYQQVLGQGPQFIFQYYEKEERGRGNFPDRFSARQFPNYSSELNVNALLLGDSALYLCASRPGMLGEQYFGPGTRLTVT.

In its sample, this clone was seen a few times. This rearrangement joins TRBV21-1 to TRBJ2-6; TRBD1 reflects the table's D call only, with no check against the DNA. TRBV21-1 is a known pseudogene. The CDR3 extends over 16 amino acids. DNA of the CDR3: TGTGCCAGTTCCCGACAGCACTTCTCTGGGGCCAACGTCCTGACTTTC. This sequence encodes CASSRQHFSGANVLTF.

CDR3 loop: CASSQDTGLGGYTF. The CDR3 bases are TGTGCCAGCAGCCAAGACACAGGATTGGGTGGCTACACCTTC. J is TRBJ1-2 and V is TRBV3-1 (or the pseudogene TRBV3-2); D may be TRBD1 (5 bases). CDR1 and CDR2 from the germline V gene are LGHDT and YNNKEL (reference sequence). The CDR3 runs 14 residues. The germline V and J ends were trimmed by 0 bases and 7 bases, with 12 bases remaining between them.

This chain links TRBV5-1 with TRBJ1-3; D not certain. V was clipped by 4 bases and J by 0 bases, with 14 bases between them. Germline V gene sequence: CDR1 SGHRS, CDR2 YFSETQ. CDR3 length: 16 residues. The CDR3 nucleotides read TGCGCCAGCAGCCCGTCGACGGGTCACTCTGGAAACACCATATATTTT. Protein product: CASSPSTGHSGNTIYF.

This clone was counted a single time. V and J are TRBV12-3 or TRBV12-4 and TRBJ2-5, with D possibly TRBD1 on 5 matching bases. Trimming shortened V by 2 bases and J by 4 bases, and 5 bases separated the two germline ends. CDR3 length: 12 amino acids. CDR3 sequence: CASSLQGETQYF. CDR3 nucleotide sequence: TGTGCCAGCAGTTTACAGGGAGAGACCCAGTACTTC.

V is TRBV9 and J is TRBJ1-3; 7 bases agree with TRBD1. J gave up 4 bases and V 2 bases, and 12 bases lay outside the gene matches. The CDR3 totals 17 residues. Germline V gene lookup returns CDR1 SGDLS and CDR2 YYNGEE. CDR3 DNA: TGTGCCAGCAGCGTGACAGGGTCTCAGGGAATGGGAAACACCATATATTTT. Protein sequence: CASSVTGSQGMGNTIYF.

As DNA, the CDR3 is TGTGCCACCAGTGACCCGGGGGGGCCGGGGAATGAGCAGTTCTTC. It yields the protein CATSDPGGPGNEQFF. The rearrangement links TRBV24-1 to TRBJ2-1, with 8 nucleotides matching TRBD2. Germline V lookup: CDR1 KGHDR, CDR2 SFDVKD. CDR3 length: 15 residues. Trimming at V came to 4 bases and at J to 7 bases, leaving 8 bases not matched to a gene.

This chain connects TRBV18 to TRBJ1-4; TRBD1 aligns across 8 bases. CDR3 length: 17 residues. V lost 3 bases to trimming and J lost 6 bases; unmatched junction nucleotides: 12. Germline V gene sequence: CDR1 KGHSH, CDR2 LQKENI. CDR3 sequence reads: CASSPSLLPGQDEKLFF. The CDR3 DNA follows: TGTGCCAGCTCACCCTCGCTGCTACCGGGACAGGATGAAAAACTGTTTTTT.

This chain links TRBV24-1 with TRBJ2-2, with D unclear. Looked up from germline, CDR1 is KGHDR and CDR2 is SFDVKD. The CDR3 totals 14 residues. V gave up 1 base and J gave up 6 bases, with 8 bases separating them. The CDR3: CATSDFAQAGELFF. The CDR3 DNA is TGTGCCACCAGTGATTTCGCCCAGGCCGGGGAGCTGTTTTTT.

This chain uses TRBV6-6 with TRBJ1-1; 10 bases are a match to TRBD1. Looked up from germline, CDR1 is MNHNY and CDR2 is SVGAGI (reference sequence). The J segment lost 8 bases and the V segment lost 5 bases, leaving 8 bases of the junction unmatched. The CDR3 runs 14 residues. CDR3 DNA sequence: TGTGCCAGCAGTCCGGGACAGGGGATAAGCGAAGCTTTCTTT. Translation gives CASSPGQGISEAFF.

This clone was found many times. The chain carries TRBV30 and TRBJ2-3, with 10 bases matching TRBD2. The CDR3 extends over 14 amino acids. CDR1 and CDR2 from the germline V gene are GTSNPN and SVGIG (reference sequence). The V gene end was trimmed by 3 bases and the J gene end by 6 bases; junction bases not matched to a gene: 6. CDR3: CAWRSGGAVDTQYF. The CDR3 DNA sequence: TGTGCCTGGAGGAGCGGGGGGGCCGTGGATACGCAGTATTTT.

The chain couples TRBV5-1 to TRBJ1-2; perhaps TRBD1 as D (5 bases). Germline V lookup: CDR1 SGHRS, CDR2 YFSETQ. Trimming removed 3 bases at V and 4 bases at J, with 10 bases between. The CDR3 sequence is 13 residues long. The CDR3 loop reads CASSWGVRYGYTF. The CDR3 bases are TGCGCCAGCAGCTGGGGGGTGCGCTATGGCTACACCTTC.

The chain combines TRBV18 with TRBJ2-7; TRBD1 agrees at 7 bases. Per the germline V gene, CDR1 is KGHSH and CDR2 is LQKENI. CDR3 size: 14 residues. V was pared by 2 bases and J by 3 bases, with 4 bases of the junction left unmatched. CDR3 protein: CASSPTTGDYEQYF. For the CDR3, the DNA is TGTGCCAGCTCACCAACAACAGGGGACTACGAGCAGTACTTC.

The rearrangement joins TRBV4-1 to TRBJ1-2; weak D call: TRBD1 (6 bases). This CDR3 contains 17 residues. Trimming removed 3 bases from V and 4 bases from J, with 21 bases in between. The V gene's germline CDR1 is MGHRA and CDR2 YSYEKL. The CDR3 coding sequence is TGCGCCAGCAGCCACCCGGTAAGGCAGGGGTCGGCCTATGGCTACACCTTC. Its translation is CASSHPVRQGSAYGYTF.

This rearrangement joins TRBV28 to TRBJ2-3; TRBD1 agrees at 7 bases. V lost 3 bases to trimming and J lost 2 bases; unmatched junction nucleotides: 5. Germline lookup yields CDR1 MDHEN and CDR2 SYDVKM. This CDR3 region has 15 residues. The CDR3 DNA reads as TGTGCCAGCAGTTTCGAAGGGGGCTACACAGATACGCAGTATTTT. This encodes CASSFEGGYTDTQYF.

The gene calls are TRBV7-6 and TRBJ2-5, with 12 bases aligning to TRBD2. Germline CDR1 and CDR2: SGHVS and FNYEAQ. The ends lost 5 bases at V and 5 bases at J; junction bases unmatched: 6. CDR3 length equals 15 residues. CDR3 sequence reads: CASSPRTSGVETQYF. The CDR3, as DNA: TGTGCCAGCAGCCCACGGACTAGCGGGGTGGAGACCCAGTACTTC.